Listed below are T cell receptor beta chains from one sample, sequenced in a study of blood T cell repertoires in COVID-19. Profiling relied on immunoSEQ multiplex PCR, and the TCRdb table lists in-frame clones only, not all of them. Altogether 200,000 to 250,000 clones are present, approximately 81% being singletons, with the ten largest covering 3.6%. The sequenced material came from peripheral blood. These receptors were collected from a woman aged 80 or over with acute or convalescent COVID-19. Each CDR3 is given with its conserved first and last residue. The D gene is left open where the match is weak. Size is omitted from some rows. Given values are once, few, many or a class for expanded clones.

J gene: TRBJ2-3; D gene: .; clone size: .; V gene: TRBV7-2; CDR3 protein: CASSLSGAKDTQYF; CDR3 DNA: TGTGCCAGCAGCTTGTCAGGGGCCAAAGATACGCAGTATTTT
J gene: TRBJ1-2; D gene: TRBD1; clone size: .; V gene: TRBV6-2/TRBV6-3; CDR3 protein: CASSRTRDRDSYGYTF; CDR3 DNA: TGTGCCAGCAGTCGAACCCGGGACAGAGATTCCTATGGCTACACCTTC
J gene: TRBJ2-2; D gene: TRBD2; clone size: .; V gene: TRBV19; CDR3 protein: CASRASGGATGELFF; CDR3 DNA: TGTGCCAGTAGGGCTAGCGGGGGAGCAACCGGGGAGCTGTTTTTT
J gene: TRBJ2-1; D gene: TRBD2; clone size: .; V gene: TRBV6-5; CDR3 protein: CASSPSGGNEQFF; CDR3 DNA: TGTGCCAGCAGTCCTAGCGGGGGAAATGAGCAGTTCTTC
J gene: TRBJ2-2; D gene: TRBD2; clone size: .; V gene: TRBV18; CDR3 protein: CASPRPGTSGENTGELFF; CDR3 DNA: TGTGCCAGCCCTCGGCCGGGGACTAGCGGGGAGAACACCGGGGAGCTGTTTTTT
J gene: TRBJ2-3; D gene: TRBD2; clone size: .; V gene: TRBV6-2/TRBV6-3; CDR3 protein: CASSLPTRSGGPDTQYF; CDR3 DNA: TGTGCCAGCAGCCTGCCCACGAGGTCGGGGGGGCCCGATACGCAGTATTTT
J gene: TRBJ1-1; D gene: .; clone size: .; V gene: TRBV6-2/TRBV6-3; CDR3 protein: CASSFQQISNTEAFF; CDR3 DNA: TGTGCCAGCAGTTTCCAACAGATTTCGAACACTGAAGCTTTCTTT
J gene: TRBJ2-1; D gene: TRBD2; clone size: .; V gene: TRBV19; CDR3 protein: CASSIHAGGSYNEQFF; CDR3 DNA: TGTGCCAGTAGTATTCATGCGGGGGGCTCCTACAATGAGCAGTTCTTC
J gene: TRBJ2-3; D gene: .; clone size: .; V gene: TRBV9; CDR3 protein: CASSVGGTDTQYF; CDR3 DNA: TGTGCCAGCAGCGTAGGAGGCACAGATACGCAGTATTTT
J gene: TRBJ1-2; D gene: .; clone size: .; V gene: TRBV5-4; CDR3 protein: CASSLEQGGYGYTF; CDR3 DNA: TGTGCCAGCAGCTTGGAACAGGGTGGGTATGGCTACACCTTC
J gene: TRBJ1-2; D gene: .; clone size: .; V gene: TRBV5-1; CDR3 protein: CASSLGVRGEGYGYTF; CDR3 DNA: TGCGCCAGCAGCTTGGGCGTACGGGGGGAAGGCTATGGCTACACCTTC
J gene: TRBJ1-1; D gene: .; clone size: .; V gene: TRBV7-2; CDR3 protein: CASSAQQGNTEAFF; CDR3 DNA: TGTGCCAGCAGCGCCCAACAGGGGAACACTGAAGCTTTCTTT
J gene: TRBJ1-2; D gene: .; clone size: .; V gene: TRBV2; CDR3 protein: CASSNLGRGNF; CDR3 DNA: TGTGCCAGCAGTAATCTGGGGCGGGGAAACTTC
J gene: TRBJ2-5; D gene: .; clone size: once; V gene: TRBV18; CDR3 protein: CASSSEYQETQYF; CDR3 DNA: TGTGCCAGCTCTAGCGAGTACCAAGAGACCCAGTACTTC
J gene: TRBJ2-7; D gene: .; clone size: .; V gene: TRBV27; CDR3 protein: CASSFSGSYEQYF; CDR3 DNA: TGTGCCAGCAGTTTTTCGGGGTCCTACGAGCAGTACTTC
J gene: TRBJ1-1; D gene: .; clone size: .; V gene: TRBV14; CDR3 protein: CASSQSGEPQAFF; CDR3 DNA: TGTGCCAGCAGCCAATCGGGGGAACCCCAAGCTTTCTTT
J gene: TRBJ1-5; D gene: TRBD1; clone size: .; V gene: TRBV19; CDR3 protein: CASSILQGGGNQPQHF; CDR3 DNA: TGTGCCAGTAGTATCCTACAGGGGGGGGGCAATCAGCCCCAGCATTTT
J gene: TRBJ1-5; D gene: TRBD1; clone size: few; V gene: TRBV19; CDR3 protein: CASSVGTANQPQHF; CDR3 DNA: TGTGCCAGTAGTGTCGGGACAGCTAATCAGCCCCAGCATTTT
J gene: TRBJ2-1; D gene: TRBD2; clone size: .; V gene: TRBV6-5; CDR3 protein: CASSWEGKVNEQFF; CDR3 DNA: TGTGCCAGCAGTTGGGAGGGTAAGGTTAATGAGCAGTTCTTC
J gene: TRBJ1-2; D gene: .; clone size: .; V gene: TRBV19; CDR3 protein: CASSTSAGGYGYTF; CDR3 DNA: TGTGCCAGTAGTACCTCGGCGGGTGGCTATGGCTACACCTTC
J gene: TRBJ1-5; D gene: .; clone size: once; V gene: TRBV3-1/TRBV3-2; CDR3 protein: CASSLTGSNQPQHF; CDR3 DNA: TGTGCCAGCAGCCTGACAGGCAGCAATCAGCCCCAGCATTTT
J gene: TRBJ1-5; D gene: .; clone size: .; V gene: TRBV6-2/TRBV6-3; CDR3 protein: CASSYIAGPNQPQHF; CDR3 DNA: TGTGCCAGCAGTTACATCGCAGGGCCCAATCAGCCCCAGCATTTT
J gene: TRBJ2-2; D gene: .; clone size: many; V gene: TRBV7-8; CDR3 protein: CASSLDEQGSNTGELFF; CDR3 DNA: TGTGCCAGCAGCTTGGATGAACAGGGATCGAACACCGGGGAGCTGTTTTTT
J gene: TRBJ1-1; D gene: .; clone size: .; V gene: TRBV9; CDR3 protein: CASSPRGGWAPKAFF; CDR3 DNA: TGTGCCAGCAGCCCCCGGGGAGGTTGGGCCCCCAAAGCTTTCTTT
J gene: TRBJ2-5; D gene: .; clone size: .; V gene: TRBV12-3/TRBV12-4; CDR3 protein: CASSLSQETQYF; CDR3 DNA: TGTGCCAGCAGTTTATCTCAAGAGACCCAGTACTTC
J gene: TRBJ1-6; D gene: TRBD1; clone size: .; V gene: TRBV5-1; CDR3 protein: CASRRTGDGSPLHF; CDR3 DNA: TGCGCCAGCAGAAGGACAGGGGACGGTTCACCCCTCCACTTT
J gene: TRBJ2-7; D gene: .; clone size: .; V gene: TRBV2; CDR3 protein: CASSNIYSYEQYF; CDR3 DNA: TGTGCCAGCAGTAACATTTACTCCTACGAGCAGTACTTC
J gene: TRBJ1-4; D gene: TRBD1; clone size: .; V gene: TRBV9; CDR3 protein: CASSPRTGTEKLFF; CDR3 DNA: TGTGCCAGCAGCCCGAGGACAGGGACGGAAAAACTGTTTTTT
J gene: TRBJ1-1; D gene: .; clone size: .; V gene: TRBV4-1; CDR3 protein: CASSQFPGSREAFF; CDR3 DNA: TGCGCCAGCAGCCAATTCCCAGGAAGCCGTGAAGCTTTCTTT
J gene: TRBJ1-4; D gene: .; clone size: .; V gene: TRBV6-1; CDR3 protein: CASSEVYGFGEKLFF; CDR3 DNA: TGTGCCAGCAGTGAAGTTTACGGTTTTGGTGAAAAACTGTTTTTT
J gene: TRBJ1-1; D gene: .; clone size: .; V gene: TRBV29-1; CDR3 protein: CSVERGVNTEAFF; CDR3 DNA: TGCAGCGTTGAACGGGGGGTGAACACTGAAGCTTTCTTT
J gene: TRBJ1-4; D gene: .; clone size: few; V gene: TRBV4-1; CDR3 protein: CASSQTGVQNPQLFF; CDR3 DNA: TGCGCCAGCAGCCAGACCGGGGTACAGAATCCCCAACTGTTTTTT
J gene: TRBJ1-1; D gene: TRBD1; clone size: few; V gene: TRBV9; CDR3 protein: CASSSLGQGGRAPMNTEAFF; CDR3 DNA: TGTGCCAGCAGCTCCCTGGGACAGGGAGGGAGGGCCCCGATGAACACTGAAGCTTTCTTT
J gene: TRBJ1-3; D gene: .; clone size: .; V gene: TRBV9; CDR3 protein: CASSVAWGLGNTIYF; CDR3 DNA: TGTGCCAGCAGCGTAGCATGGGGGCTGGGAAACACCATATATTTT
J gene: TRBJ2-5; D gene: TRBD2; clone size: .; V gene: TRBV4-1; CDR3 protein: CASSFSGGVQETQYF; CDR3 DNA: TGCGCCAGCAGCTTTAGCGGGGGAGTCCAAGAGACCCAGTACTTC
J gene: TRBJ1-3; D gene: .; clone size: .; V gene: TRBV3-1/TRBV3-2; CDR3 protein: CASSKKGVGLGTGNTIYF; CDR3 DNA: TGTGCCAGCAGCAAAAAAGGTGTCGGGTTAGGAACTGGAAACACCATATATTTT
J gene: TRBJ2-7; D gene: TRBD1; clone size: .; V gene: TRBV5-1; CDR3 protein: CASSFRGMIDEQYF; CDR3 DNA: TGCGCCAGCAGCTTCAGGGGGATGATCGACGAGCAGTACTTC
J gene: TRBJ2-1; D gene: TRBD2; clone size: .; V gene: TRBV3-1/TRBV3-2; CDR3 protein: CASSLGLAAGNEQFF; CDR3 DNA: TGTGCCAGCAGCCTGGGACTAGCTGCCGGCAATGAGCAGTTCTTC
J gene: TRBJ2-5; D gene: TRBD1; clone size: .; V gene: TRBV6-5; CDR3 protein: CASTLTGTVGETQYF; CDR3 DNA: TGTGCCAGCACCCTGACAGGGACGGTAGGGGAGACCCAGTACTTC
J gene: TRBJ2-7; D gene: TRBD2; clone size: .; V gene: TRBV4-3; CDR3 protein: CASSQEFASGGPGSYEQYF; CDR3 DNA: TGCGCCAGCAGCCAAGAGTTCGCTAGCGGGGGGCCCGGCTCCTACGAGCAGTACTTC
J gene: TRBJ1-1; D gene: TRBD1; clone size: .; V gene: TRBV12-3/TRBV12-4; CDR3 protein: CASSLTGGIEAFF; CDR3 DNA: TGTGCCAGCAGTTTGACAGGGGGTATCGAAGCTTTCTTT
J gene: TRBJ2-3; D gene: .; clone size: .; V gene: TRBV3-1/TRBV3-2; CDR3 protein: CASSRLGLTTDTQYF; CDR3 DNA: TGTGCCAGCAGTCGTCTCGGACTCACCACAGATACGCAGTATTTT
J gene: TRBJ1-4; D gene: .; clone size: .; V gene: TRBV11-3; CDR3 protein: CASSLDTGATNEKLFF; CDR3 DNA: TGTGCCAGCAGCTTAGATACGGGTGCAACTAATGAAAAACTGTTTTTT
J gene: TRBJ1-1; D gene: .; clone size: .; V gene: TRBV21-1; CDR3 protein: CASSKCEGRNTEAFF; CDR3 DNA: TGTGCCAGCAGCAAATGTGAGGGCCGGAACACTGAAGCTTTCTTT
J gene: TRBJ2-7; D gene: .; clone size: .; V gene: TRBV20-1; CDR3 protein: CSASGQGYEQYF; CDR3 DNA: TGCAGTGCAAGTGGGCAGGGGTACGAGCAGTACTTC
J gene: TRBJ1-4; D gene: TRBD1; clone size: .; V gene: TRBV2; CDR3 protein: CASRGWTGGTTNEKLFF; CDR3 DNA: TGTGCCAGCAGGGGATGGACAGGAGGTACAACTAATGAAAAACTGTTTTTT
J gene: TRBJ1-2; D gene: TRBD1; clone size: .; V gene: TRBV19; CDR3 protein: CASRRDRGRDGYTF; CDR3 DNA: TGTGCCAGTAGGCGGGACAGGGGGCGTGATGGCTACACCTTC
J gene: TRBJ1-1; D gene: .; clone size: .; V gene: TRBV28; CDR3 protein: CASRDSTEAFF; CDR3 DNA: TGTGCCAGCAGAGACAGTACTGAAGCTTTCTTT
J gene: TRBJ2-7; D gene: TRBD1; clone size: .; V gene: TRBV27; CDR3 protein: CASSLRLTGGSTSFGGYEQYF; CDR3 DNA: TGTGCCAGCAGTCTACGATTGACAGGGGGGAGCACATCTTTTGGGGGCTACGAGCAGTACTTC
J gene: TRBJ2-5; D gene: TRBD2; clone size: .; V gene: TRBV3-1/TRBV3-2; CDR3 protein: CASSPPVGRGGFQETQYF; CDR3 DNA: TGTGCCAGCAGCCCCCCTGTGGGGCGGGGGGGTTTCCAAGAGACCCAGTACTTC
J gene: TRBJ2-2; D gene: TRBD1; clone size: once; V gene: TRBV11-2; CDR3 protein: CASSPRQGFSPGELFF; CDR3 DNA: TGTGCCAGCAGCCCGAGACAGGGGTTTTCTCCTGGGGAGCTGTTTTTT